This TCR beta chain was recovered during a study of radiotherapy plus CTLA-4 blockade in lung cancer. Study-level findings and limits: An expansion of tumor-derived TCR clones occurred in blood after radiotherapy plus ipilimumab.

CDR3 length equals 14 residues. Germline V gene lookup returns CDR1 GTSNPN and CDR2 SVGIG (reference sequence). The V gene lost 0 bases and the J gene lost 5 bases, with 8 bases spanning the gap. Libraries were prepared by immunoSEQ multiplex PCR; TCRdb keeps only in-frame clonotypes and omits some of them. The sample shows 70,000 to 95,000 clones, about 80% of them seen only once. This clone was counted a few times. Its antigen remains unknown. V and J are TRBV30 and TRBJ1-6; no firm D call. The TCR comes from a human donor with non-small cell lung cancer that progressed on radiotherapy plus ipilimumab. The source material was peripheral blood, sampled from a patient treated with radiotherapy plus ipilimumab. The CDR3 sequence: CAWSVLNNNSPLHF. DNA for the CDR3: TGTGCCTGGAGTGTACTGAACAATAATTCACCCCTCCACTTT.